This entry concerns a single T cell receptor beta chain. J was trimmed by 5 bases and V by 3 bases; bases with no gene match: 11. Germline V gene lookup returns CDR1 SGHNT and CDR2 YENEEA. The CDR3 has 16 amino acids. These data originate in a study of T cell changes during pregnancy in multiple sclerosis. Generated by immunoSEQ multiplex PCR, the TCRdb table keeps only in-frame clones and is missing some. This sample has around 51,000 clones, with 85% to 95% found just once. The origin of this receptor is a female donor with multiple sclerosis, enrolled in a pregnancy study. The sequenced sample was peripheral blood, obtained in the second trimester of pregnancy. The chain combines TRBV11-3 with TRBJ2-7, with TRBD1 matching over 9 bases. This chain's CDR3 is CASSLQGQGGRHEQYF. DNA of the CDR3: TGTGCCAGCAGCTTGCAGGGACAGGGCGGGCGCCACGAGCAGTACTTC.